Listed below are T cell receptor beta chains from one sample, sequenced in a study of T cell responses to AZD1222 COVID-19 vaccine. Assay used: immunoSEQ multiplex PCR; TCRdb lists only in-frame clones, some missing. The sample lists approximately 110,000 clones; 85% to 90% were seen once. The sample in question was peripheral blood, obtained 28 days after the second AZD1222 dose. The receptor set was obtained from an adult who received the AZD1222 COVID-19 vaccine. Both conserved end residues are part of each CDR3. The order of the fields is CDR3 DNA, CDR3 protein, clone size, J gene, D gene, V gene. A D gene is named only where the DNA matches it firmly. Size is stated for part of the rows, as once, few or many counts, or as a class when the clone is expanded.

cdr3_nt: TGTGCCAGCAGTTACGACAGGGCTGGCTATGGCTACACCTTC
cdr3_aa: CASSYDRAGYGYTF
clone_size: -
j_call: TRBJ1-2
d_call: TRBD1
v_call: TRBV6-5

cdr3_nt: TGCGCCAGCAGCCGGAGCAGGGACCCAATGACAACTAATGAAAAACTGTTTTTT
cdr3_aa: CASSRSRDPMTTNEKLFF
clone_size: -
j_call: TRBJ1-4
d_call: -
v_call: TRBV4-1

cdr3_nt: TGCAGCGCGCATTCCCTGAGTGGCTACACCTTC
cdr3_aa: CSAHSLSGYTF
clone_size: -
j_call: TRBJ1-2
d_call: -
v_call: TRBV29-1

cdr3_nt: TGTGTCTCGGGGCGGGACTCGCAGTATTTT
cdr3_aa: CVSGRDSQYF
clone_size: -
j_call: TRBJ2-3
d_call: -
v_call: TRBV6-5

cdr3_nt: TGTGCCAGCAGTTTATACCGGAACACTGAAGCTTTCTTT
cdr3_aa: CASSLYRNTEAFF
clone_size: -
j_call: TRBJ1-1
d_call: -
v_call: TRBV27

cdr3_nt: TGTGCCAGCAGCTTAGGGGACAGGGATTGGGGTGAGCAGTTCTTC
cdr3_aa: CASSLGDRDWGEQFF
clone_size: once
j_call: TRBJ2-1
d_call: TRBD1
v_call: TRBV7-9

cdr3_nt: TGTGCCAGCAGCTTAGATCGGTCAACCCCCAATACGCAGTATTTT
cdr3_aa: CASSLDRSTPNTQYF
clone_size: -
j_call: TRBJ2-3
d_call: -
v_call: TRBV7-9

cdr3_nt: TGTGCCAGCAGCTCACCTGACTACAATGAGCAGTTCTTC
cdr3_aa: CASSSPDYNEQFF
clone_size: -
j_call: TRBJ2-1
d_call: -
v_call: TRBV13

cdr3_nt: TGTGCCATCAGTGAGCCCGTAGCTTTGGGACAGGGTAAGGGAGAGACCCAGTACTTC
cdr3_aa: CAISEPVALGQGKGETQYF
clone_size: few
j_call: TRBJ2-5
d_call: TRBD1
v_call: TRBV10-3

cdr3_nt: TGTGCCAGCAGCCCCACCGCGGTCTCAGGGACTGAAGCTTTCTTT
cdr3_aa: CASSPTAVSGTEAFF
clone_size: -
j_call: TRBJ1-1
d_call: -
v_call: TRBV5-5

cdr3_nt: TGTGCCGCCCTAGGGGGAAACACCATATATTTT
cdr3_aa: CAALGGNTIYF
clone_size: -
j_call: TRBJ1-3
d_call: -
v_call: TRBV7-9

cdr3_nt: TGCGCCAGCAGCCAAGATCTCCAGGGGGCATTCTATGGCTACACCTTC
cdr3_aa: CASSQDLQGAFYGYTF
clone_size: -
j_call: TRBJ1-2
d_call: TRBD1
v_call: TRBV4-3

cdr3_nt: TGCGCCAGCAGCCAAGAAAATGAGCAGTTCTTC
cdr3_aa: CASSQENEQFF
clone_size: -
j_call: TRBJ2-1
d_call: -
v_call: TRBV4-1

cdr3_nt: TGTGCCAGCAGTTACTCGAAAACAGGGCGGGAGCAGTACTTC
cdr3_aa: CASSYSKTGREQYF
clone_size: -
j_call: TRBJ2-7
d_call: -
v_call: TRBV6-5

cdr3_nt: TGTGCCAGCAGTTACTCTGGGGGACAGGGGTACGAGCAGTACTTC
cdr3_aa: CASSYSGGQGYEQYF
clone_size: -
j_call: TRBJ2-7
d_call: TRBD1
v_call: TRBV6-5

cdr3_nt: TGTGCCAGCAGGCCCCATCCACTGTCCACTGAAGCTTTCTTT
cdr3_aa: CASRPHPLSTEAFF
clone_size: -
j_call: TRBJ1-1
d_call: -
v_call: TRBV28

cdr3_nt: TGTGCCAGCAGTGGGAATCAGCCCCAGCATTTT
cdr3_aa: CASSGNQPQHF
clone_size: -
j_call: TRBJ1-5
d_call: -
v_call: TRBV28

cdr3_nt: TGCGCCAGCAGTGAAACCTTTCTACCTAACTATAGCTACACCTTC
cdr3_aa: CASSETFLPNYSYTF
clone_size: -
j_call: TRBJ1-2
d_call: -
v_call: TRBV10-1

cdr3_nt: TGCGCCAGCAGCTGGGGACAGGGGGCACCTAGTGAGCAGTTCTTC
cdr3_aa: CASSWGQGAPSEQFF
clone_size: -
j_call: TRBJ2-1
d_call: TRBD1
v_call: TRBV5-1

cdr3_nt: TGTGCCAGCAGCCCGGGGATCGACACCTACGAGCAGTACTTC
cdr3_aa: CASSPGIDTYEQYF
clone_size: -
j_call: TRBJ2-7
d_call: -
v_call: TRBV11-1

cdr3_nt: TGTGCCAGCAGCCTCCGAGGGAAAGAGACCCAGTACTTC
cdr3_aa: CASSLRGKETQYF
clone_size: -
j_call: TRBJ2-5
d_call: -
v_call: TRBV3-1/TRBV3-2

cdr3_nt: TGTGCCAGCAGCGTAGGCGGGACAGGGGGCACTGGCTACACCTTC
cdr3_aa: CASSVGGTGGTGYTF
clone_size: -
j_call: TRBJ1-2
d_call: TRBD1
v_call: TRBV9

cdr3_nt: TGTGCCACCCAACAGGGGAACACTGAAGCTTTCTTT
cdr3_aa: CATQQGNTEAFF
clone_size: -
j_call: TRBJ1-1
d_call: -
v_call: TRBV6-5

cdr3_nt: TGTGCCTGGACCCTAAAGGGTTCTCTCTCTGGAAACACCATATATTTT
cdr3_aa: CAWTLKGSLSGNTIYF
clone_size: -
j_call: TRBJ1-3
d_call: -
v_call: TRBV30

cdr3_nt: TGTGCCAGCAGCCTACAGACAGCCCCCACAGATACGCAGTATTTT
cdr3_aa: CASSLQTAPTDTQYF
clone_size: -
j_call: TRBJ2-3
d_call: -
v_call: TRBV9

cdr3_nt: TGTGCCACCAGTGCTCTCGGGACTAGCGGGGGGGCCGGCACCGGGGAGCTGTTTTTT
cdr3_aa: CATSALGTSGGAGTGELFF
clone_size: few
j_call: TRBJ2-2
d_call: TRBD2
v_call: TRBV24-1

cdr3_nt: TGTGCCAGCAGTTTATCGTCCAGCGGGGGAGGGTATGAGCAGTTCTTC
cdr3_aa: CASSLSSSGGGYEQFF
clone_size: -
j_call: TRBJ2-1
d_call: TRBD2
v_call: TRBV27

cdr3_nt: TGCGCCAGCAGAATGCTCCCTCACAGGGGAGTGAGGGAAAAACTGTTTTTT
cdr3_aa: CASRMLPHRGVREKLFF
clone_size: -
j_call: TRBJ1-4
d_call: TRBD1
v_call: TRBV10-1

cdr3_nt: TGTGCCATCAGTGCCCAAGCGGGGGCCTACAATGAGCAGTTCTTC
cdr3_aa: CAISAQAGAYNEQFF
clone_size: -
j_call: TRBJ2-1
d_call: TRBD2
v_call: TRBV10-3

cdr3_nt: TGTGCCAGCTCACCGGACAGGGAGAGGTATGGCTACACCTTC
cdr3_aa: CASSPDRERYGYTF
clone_size: -
j_call: TRBJ1-2
d_call: TRBD1
v_call: TRBV18